The clone carrying this TCR beta chain occurred once. The sample is drawn from a study of cytomegalovirus exposure and HLA in healthy donors. The CDR3 loop spans 15 amino acids. Germline V gene lookup returns CDR1 MGHRA and CDR2 YSYEKL. The V end lost 3 bases, the J end lost 0 bases, and 8 bases lay between the germline ends. The PCR contained 60 Vbeta and 13 Jbeta primers. Clones were read by immunoSEQ multiplex PCR, and TCRdb kept only the in-frame ones, dropping some. The data contain more than 80,000 clones, around 74% of them singletons. V gene TRBV4-1 combines with J gene TRBJ1-4; no clear D gene. Sequencing was carried out using PBMCs. The sequence was obtained from a woman aged 70 to 79 in good health and CMV-seropositive. The CDR3, as DNA: TGCGCCAGCAGCCATCACACCGCAACTAATGAAAAACTGTTTTTT. Protein product: CASSHHTATNEKLFF.